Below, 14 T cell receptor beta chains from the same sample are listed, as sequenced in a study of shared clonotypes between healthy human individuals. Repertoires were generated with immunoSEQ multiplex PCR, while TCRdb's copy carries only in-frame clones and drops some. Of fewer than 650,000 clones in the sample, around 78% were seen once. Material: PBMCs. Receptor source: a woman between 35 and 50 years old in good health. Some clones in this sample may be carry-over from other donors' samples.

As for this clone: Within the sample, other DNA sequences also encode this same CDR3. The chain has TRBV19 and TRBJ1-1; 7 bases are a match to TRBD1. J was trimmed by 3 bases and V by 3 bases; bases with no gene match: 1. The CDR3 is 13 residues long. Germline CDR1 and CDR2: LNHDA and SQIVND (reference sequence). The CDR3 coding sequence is TGTGCCAGTAGTATCAGGGGGGACACTGAAGCTTTCTTT. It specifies CASSIRGDTEAFF.

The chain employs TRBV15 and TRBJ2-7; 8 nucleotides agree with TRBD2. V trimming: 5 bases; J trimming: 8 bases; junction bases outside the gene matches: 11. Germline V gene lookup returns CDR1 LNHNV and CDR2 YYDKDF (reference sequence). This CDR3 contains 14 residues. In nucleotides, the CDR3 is TGTGCCACCAGCCAACCCGCGGGGGGCGACAAGCAGTACTTC. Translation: CATSQPAGGDKQYF.

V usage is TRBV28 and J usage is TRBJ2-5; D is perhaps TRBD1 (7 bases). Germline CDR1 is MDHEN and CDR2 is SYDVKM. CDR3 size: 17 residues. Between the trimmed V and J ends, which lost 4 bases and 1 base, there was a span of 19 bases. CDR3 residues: CASSSSRGELSQETQYF. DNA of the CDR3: TGTGCCAGCAGTTCAAGCAGGGGGGAGCTTAGCCAAGAGACCCAGTACTTC.

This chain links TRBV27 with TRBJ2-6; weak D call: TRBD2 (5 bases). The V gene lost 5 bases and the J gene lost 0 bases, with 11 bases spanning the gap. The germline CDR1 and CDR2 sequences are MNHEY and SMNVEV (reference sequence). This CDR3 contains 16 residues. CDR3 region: CASSELDFSGANVLTF. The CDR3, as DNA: TGTGCCAGCAGTGAATTGGACTTCTCTGGGGCCAACGTCCTGACTTTC.

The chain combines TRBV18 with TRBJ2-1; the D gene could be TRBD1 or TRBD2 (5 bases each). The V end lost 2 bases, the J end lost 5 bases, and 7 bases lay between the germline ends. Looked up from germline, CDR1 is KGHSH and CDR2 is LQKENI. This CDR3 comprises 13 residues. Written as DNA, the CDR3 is TGTGCCAGCTCACCAGGGACCGACAATGAGCAGTTCTTC. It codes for CASSPGTDNEQFF. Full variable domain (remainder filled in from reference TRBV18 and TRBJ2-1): NAGVMQNPRHLVRRRGQEARLRCSPMKGHSHVYWYRQLPEEGLKFMVYLQKENIIDESGMPKERFSAEFPKEGPSILRIQQVVRGDSAAYFCASSPGTDNEQFFGPGTRLTVL.

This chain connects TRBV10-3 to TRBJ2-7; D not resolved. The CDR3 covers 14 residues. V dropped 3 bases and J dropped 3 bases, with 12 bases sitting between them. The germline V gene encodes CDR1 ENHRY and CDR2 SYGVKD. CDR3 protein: CAISDPLTGYEQYF. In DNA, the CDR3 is TGTGCCATCAGTGACCCGCTAACTGGCTACGAGCAGTACTTC.

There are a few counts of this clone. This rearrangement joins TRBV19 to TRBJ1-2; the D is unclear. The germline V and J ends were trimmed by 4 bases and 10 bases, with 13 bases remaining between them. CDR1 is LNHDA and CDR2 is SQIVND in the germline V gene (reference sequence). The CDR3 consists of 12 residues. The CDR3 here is CASSKLEGDYTF. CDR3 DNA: TGTGCCAGTAGTAAGTTGGAGGGCGACTACACCTTC.

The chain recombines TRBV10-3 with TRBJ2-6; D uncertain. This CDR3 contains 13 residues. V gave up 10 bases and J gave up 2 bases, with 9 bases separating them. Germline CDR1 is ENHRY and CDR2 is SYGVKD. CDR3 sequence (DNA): TGTGCCACTCAAGAGGCTGGGGCCAACGTCCTGACTTTC. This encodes CATQEAGANVLTF.

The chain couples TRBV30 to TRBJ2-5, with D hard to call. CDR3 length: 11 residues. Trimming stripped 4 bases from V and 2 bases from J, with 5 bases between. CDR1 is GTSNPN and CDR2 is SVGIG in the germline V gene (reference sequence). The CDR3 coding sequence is TGTGCCTGGACACTACAAGAGACCCAGTACTTC. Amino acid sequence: CAWTLQETQYF.

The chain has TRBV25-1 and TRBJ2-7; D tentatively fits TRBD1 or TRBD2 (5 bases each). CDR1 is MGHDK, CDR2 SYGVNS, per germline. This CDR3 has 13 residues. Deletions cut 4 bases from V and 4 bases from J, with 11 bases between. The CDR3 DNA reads TGTGCCAGCAGTGTCGGGGCGCCGTACGAGCAGTACTTC. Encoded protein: CASSVGAPYEQYF.

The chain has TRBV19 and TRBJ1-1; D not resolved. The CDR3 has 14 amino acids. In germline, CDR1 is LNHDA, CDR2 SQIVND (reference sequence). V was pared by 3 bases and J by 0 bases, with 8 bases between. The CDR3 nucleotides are TGTGCCAGTAGTATGACGATCATGAACACTGAAGCTTTCTTT. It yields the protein CASSMTIMNTEAFF.

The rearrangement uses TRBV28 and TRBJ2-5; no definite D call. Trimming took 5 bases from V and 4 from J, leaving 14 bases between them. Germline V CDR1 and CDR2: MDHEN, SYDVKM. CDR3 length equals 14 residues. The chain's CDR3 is CASSAPSLRETQYF. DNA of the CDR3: TGTGCCAGCAGTGCGCCCTCCTTGAGAGAGACCCAGTACTTC.

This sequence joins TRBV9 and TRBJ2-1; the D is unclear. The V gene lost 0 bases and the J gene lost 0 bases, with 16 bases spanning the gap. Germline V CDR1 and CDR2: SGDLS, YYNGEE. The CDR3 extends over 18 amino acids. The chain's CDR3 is CASSVAVATTSSYNEQFF. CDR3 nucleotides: TGTGCCAGCAGCGTAGCTGTAGCAACCACAAGCTCCTACAATGAGCAGTTCTTC.

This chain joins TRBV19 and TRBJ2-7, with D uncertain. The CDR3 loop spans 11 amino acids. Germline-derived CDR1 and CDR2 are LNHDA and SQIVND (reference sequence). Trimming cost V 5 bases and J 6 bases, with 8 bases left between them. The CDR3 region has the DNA TGTGCCAGTAGTTCCGGCCTCGAGCAGTACTTC. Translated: CASSSGLEQYF.